A single sample is the source of the 22 T cell receptor beta chains below, sequenced in a study of beta chain features in type 1 diabetes. Study conclusions and caveats: Among patients with Type 1 diabetes, TCRB CDR3s were moderately but significantly shorter in every one of the four CD4+ subsets.

No antigen is known for these receptors. Reverse transcription of all isolated RNA meant that expressed TCRB transcripts were sequenced. Libraries were prepared by immunoSEQ multiplex PCR; TCRdb keeps only in-frame clonotypes and omits some of them. The table records around 250,000 clones, more than 11% of them present only once. The sample consisted of naive CD4+ T cells from blood. These receptors were obtained from a man aged 25 to 45 with type 1 diabetes.

This clone was seen more than once but under ten times. The J gene is TRBJ2-4, the V gene TRBV18, with D possibly TRBD1 on 5 matching bases. CDR1 is KGHSH, CDR2 LQKENI, per germline. The ends were cut back, 0 bases at V and 1 base at J, with 19 bases in the middle. The CDR3 has 19 residues. DNA of the CDR3: TGTGCCAGCTCACCACCGCAGGGTATTGGGGCCGGGGCCAAAAACATTCAGTACTTC. This encodes CASSPPQGIGAGAKNIQYF.

The chain recombines TRBV30 with TRBJ2-2; D perhaps matches TRBD1 (6 bases). The CDR3 is made up of 15 amino acids. CDR1 GTSNPN and CDR2 SVGIG come from the germline V gene (reference sequence). V gave up 2 bases and J gave up 7 bases, with 17 bases separating them. The CDR3 DNA reads TGTGCCTGGAGTTTAAAGACAGGATCGGGCGGGGAGCTGTTTTTT. Amino acid sequence: CAWSLKTGSGGELFF.

The table lists this clone with a few counts. The rearrangement joins TRBV6-1 to TRBJ2-1; TRBD1 matches 7 bases. V lost 3 bases, J lost 0 bases, and 5 bases stayed unmatched. The CDR3 covers 16 residues. The V gene's germline CDR1 is MNHNS and CDR2 SASEGT. CDR3 region: CASSELTGSSYNEQFF. As DNA, the CDR3 is TGTGCCAGCAGTGAGTTGACAGGGAGCTCCTACAATGAGCAGTTCTTC.

The J gene is TRBJ1-1, the V gene TRBV19; 9 bases line up with TRBD1. With V trimmed by 5 bases and J by 1 base, 5 bases remained unmatched. The CDR3 sequence is 15 residues long. The germline V gene encodes CDR1 LNHDA and CDR2 SQIVND (reference sequence). CDR3 coding DNA: TGTGCCAGTAGTCTTGACAGGGGGTGGAACACTGAAGCTTTCTTT. Translated: CASSLDRGWNTEAFF.

This clone was recorded a few times. The chain links TRBV9 to TRBJ1-1; 9 positions agree with TRBD1. The CDR3 is 16 residues long. The V and J ends lost 4 bases and 2 bases, in that order; junction bases with no gene match: 9. Germline values: CDR1 SGDLS, CDR2 YYNGEE. CDR3 coding DNA: TGTGCCAGCAGCCCCCGGGGGGACAGGGAAAACACTGAAGCTTTCTTT. Protein sequence: CASSPRGDRENTEAFF. The full variable domain, rest sourced from reference TRBV9 and TRBJ1-1, is DSGVTQTPKHLITATGQRVTLRCSPRSGDLSVYWYQQSLDQGLQFLIQYYNGEERAKGNILERFSAQQFPDLHSELNLSSLELGDSALYFCASSPRGDRENTEAFFGQGTRLTVV.

The genes are TRBV28 and TRBJ2-1, with D maybe TRBD2 (5 bases). CDR3 size: 12 residues. V lost 6 bases, J lost 7 bases, and 10 bases lay in between. CDR1 is MDHEN and CDR2 is SYDVKM in the germline V gene. CDR3: CASSAGGNEQFF. CDR3 nucleotides: TGTGCCAGCAGCGCGGGCGGGAATGAGCAGTTCTTC.

This clone showed up just a few times. The chain uses TRBV30 and TRBJ1-3, with TRBD1 as a possible D gene (6 bases). Deletions cut 2 bases from V and 0 bases from J, with 14 bases between. Per the germline V gene, CDR1 is GTSNPN and CDR2 is SVGIG (reference sequence). There are 16 residues in the CDR3. CDR3 bases: TGTGCCTGGAGTACAGGGCCAACCTCCTCTGGAAACACCATATATTTT. Its protein product is CAWSTGPTSSGNTIYF.

This clone occurred a few times. At one boundary the junction diverges from the germline segment, which might be a read error. CDR3 residues: CASSGRGGNQPQHF. CDR3 DNA sequence: TGTGCCAGTAGTGGGAGGGGAGGCAATCAGCCCCAGCATTTT. This chain uses TRBV2 with TRBJ1-5; TRBD1 might be the D (5 bases). The CDR3 has 14 amino acids. CDR1 SNHLY and CDR2 FYNNEI come from the germline V gene.

This sequence joins TRBV18 and TRBJ1-1; D remains ambiguous. Trimming took off 2 bases at V and 0 bases at J, with 7 bases between the two ends. The V gene's germline CDR1 is KGHSH and CDR2 LQKENI. This CDR3 spans 14 amino acids. Here the CDR3 DNA reads TGTGCCAGCTCACCATTAGCCGTGAACACTGAAGCTTTCTTT. Translation gives CASSPLAVNTEAFF. The entire variable domain, with the rest obtained from reference TRBV18 and TRBJ1-1, is as follows: NAGVMQNPRHLVRRRGQEARLRCSPMKGHSHVYWYRQLPEEGLKFMVYLQKENIIDESGMPKERFSAEFPKEGPSILRIQQVVRGDSAAYFCASSPLAVNTEAFFGQGTRLTVV.

Only a few counts were recorded for this clone. The chain joins TRBV5-4 to TRBJ2-2, with D perhaps matching TRBD1 (5 bases). The CDR3 is made up of 15 amino acids. The germline V gene encodes CDR1 SGHNT and CDR2 YYREEE (reference sequence). Trimming removed 5 bases at V and 7 bases at J, with 18 bases between. CDR3 residues: CASSWKTRGFGELFF. CDR3 nucleotides: TGTGCCAGCAGTTGGAAAACAAGGGGTTTCGGGGAGCTGTTTTTT. Full variable domain (missing parts from reference TRBV5-4 and TRBJ2-2): ETGVTQSPTHLIKTRGQQVTLRCSSQSGHNTVSWYQQALGQGPQFIFQYYREEENGRGNFPPRFSGLQFPNYSSELNVNALELDDSALYLCASSWKTRGFGELFFGEGSRLTVL.

The genes are TRBV2 and TRBJ1-1; no definite D call. CDR3 length: 12 residues. Deletions cut 8 bases from V and 0 bases from J, with 7 bases between. Germline values: CDR1 SNHLY, CDR2 FYNNEI. Here the CDR3 DNA reads TGTGCCAGCGTTCAGATGAACACTGAAGCTTTCTTT. It yields the protein CASVQMNTEAFF.

The chain is built from TRBV29-1 and TRBJ1-2; TRBD1 matches at 12 bases. The CDR3 runs 12 residues. Germline V gene data show CDR1 as SQVTM and CDR2 as ANQGSEA. In DNA form, the CDR3 reads TGCGGCGATGGGGACAGGGGGCACGGCTACACCTTC. It codes for CGDGDRGHGYTF.

The V call is TRBV5-6, the J call TRBJ2-2; TRBD1 matches at 8 bases. The germline CDR1 and CDR2 sequences are SGHDT and YYEEEE. The V and J ends lost 5 bases and 3 bases, in that order; junction bases with no gene match: 9. This CDR3 is built from 16 residues. The CDR3: CASRHRTGKHTGELFF. The CDR3 DNA sequence: TGTGCCAGCAGACACCGGACAGGGAAGCACACCGGGGAGCTGTTTTTT.

The gene calls are TRBV19 and TRBJ2-1; the D gene is possibly TRBD1 (5 bases). The CDR3 is 14 residues long. Germline V lookup: CDR1 LNHDA, CDR2 SQIVND (reference sequence). V was pared by 1 base and J by 9 bases, with 13 bases between. The CDR3 coding sequence is TGTGCCAGTAGTATAGGGGGCCAACCCGGTGAGCAGTTCTTC. Residues: CASSIGGQPGEQFF. The whole variable domain, filled in from reference TRBV19 and TRBJ2-1, reads DGGITQSPKYLFRKEGQNVTLSCEQNLNHDAMYWYRQDPGQGLRLIYYSQIVNDFQKGDIAEGYSVSREKKESFPLTVTSAQKNPTAFYLCASSIGGQPGEQFFGPGTRLTVL.

The chain couples TRBV29-1 to TRBJ1-3; TRBD1 aligns across 9 bases. CDR3 length: 14 residues. With 4 bases clipped from V and 2 bases from J, the junction kept 3 bases outside the gene matches. The germline V gene has CDR1 SQVTM and CDR2 ANQGSEA. The CDR3 DNA reads TGCAGCGTTGTGGGGGACAGGGCTGGAAACACCATATATTTT. Translating gives CSVVGDRAGNTIYF.

This clone was observed a handful of times. The J gene is TRBJ1-2, the V gene TRBV9, with D possibly being TRBD1 (5 bases). The CDR3 sequence is 15 residues long. V shed 0 bases and J shed 7 bases, with 16 bases lying between them. CDR1 and CDR2 from the germline V gene are SGDLS and YYNGEE. The CDR3 is CASSVVDTDGGGYTF. CDR3 nucleotide sequence: TGTGCCAGCAGCGTAGTGGACACGGACGGGGGTGGCTACACCTTC. Full variable domain (missing parts from reference TRBV9 and TRBJ1-2): DSGVTQTPKHLITATGQRVTLRCSPRSGDLSVYWYQQSLDQGLQFLIQYYNGEERAKGNILERFSAQQFPDLHSELNLSSLELGDSALYFCASSVVDTDGGGYTFGSGTRLTVV.

This clone appeared a few times. Compared with germline, one end of the junction differs, possibly owing to a read error. The chain has TRBV6-5 and TRBJ2-1, with 7 nucleotides matching TRBD1. Germline values: CDR1 MNHEY, CDR2 SVGAGI. The CDR3 is 15 amino acids. CDR3 in amino acids: CASRIDRVSHNEQFF. CDR3 nucleotides: TGTGCCAGCAGAATAGACAGGGTCTCCCACAATGAGCAGTTCTTC.

This clone was detected a few times. V usage is TRBV7-9 and J usage is TRBJ2-7; weak D call: TRBD1 (6 bases). Trimming left V 6 bases short and J 2 bases short, with 11 bases between. The CDR3 has 13 amino acids. Germline V gene sequence: CDR1 SEHNR, CDR2 FQNEAQ (reference sequence). The DNA of the CDR3 is TGTGCCAGCAGGCAGGGACAAACCTACGAGCAGTACTTC. It translates to CASRQGQTYEQYF.

This clone was seen a handful of times. The chain has TRBV30 and TRBJ2-3; D may be TRBD2 (5 bases). The V and J ends lost 4 bases and 0 bases respectively, with 14 bases between them. CDR3 size: 15 residues. CDR1 and CDR2 (germline): GTSNPN, SVGIG (reference sequence). CDR3 nucleotides: TGTGCCTGGACCCGACTAACCCTGAGCACAGATACGCAGTATTTT. Translating gives CAWTRLTLSTDTQYF.

The sample holds a few counts of this clone. The chain carries TRBV10-3 and TRBJ2-7; 10 nucleotides agree with TRBD2. CDR1 and CDR2 from the germline V gene are ENHRY and SYGVKD. V trimming: 6 bases; J trimming: 2 bases; junction bases outside the gene matches: 4. CDR3 length equals 14 residues. The CDR3, as DNA: TGTGCCATCAGCGGGACTAGCGCAACCTACGAGCAGTACTTC. It encodes CAISGTSATYEQYF.

This clone was seen only a few times. The chain joins TRBV7-8 to TRBJ1-3, with 9 bases fitting TRBD1. Germline V lookup: CDR1 SGHVS, CDR2 FQNEAQ. V was clipped by 6 bases and J by 4 bases; unmatched bases: 10. The CDR3 totals 16 residues. The CDR3 protein is CASRDTGGAGGNTIYF. Here the CDR3 DNA reads TGTGCCAGCAGGGATACAGGGGGCGCGGGGGGAAACACCATATATTTT.

The rearrangement links TRBV6-5 to TRBJ1-2; the D is unclear. Trimming shortened V by 7 bases and J by 4 bases, and 16 bases separated the two germline ends. The germline CDR1 and CDR2 sequences are MNHEY and SVGAGI. The CDR3 contains 14 residues. The CDR3 DNA sequence: TGTGCCAGCACTCGAAATCGAAGAGCCTATGGCTACACCTTC. Translating gives CASTRNRRAYGYTF.